A single sample is the source of the 12 T cell receptor beta chains below, sequenced in a study of blood T cell repertoires in COVID-19. Generated by immunoSEQ multiplex PCR, the TCRdb table keeps only in-frame clones and is missing some. The repertoire holds about 210,000 clones, with roughly 85% as singletons. The sequenced sample consisted of peripheral blood. These receptors were collected from a man aged 45-65 years with COVID-19, enrolled during active disease.

This rearrangement joins TRBV10-3 to TRBJ2-3; 9 bases line up with TRBD2. V dropped 7 bases and J dropped 2; count of bases not matched to a gene: 7. Germline CDR1 and CDR2: ENHRY and SYGVKD. There are 15 residues in the CDR3. The CDR3 DNA is TGTGCCATCAAGGGAACTAGCGGGTTCACAGATACGCAGTATTTT. Its translation: CAIKGTSGFTDTQYF.

CDR3 coding DNA: TGTGCCAGCAGCGTAGGATCAGGGGGCTTCCAGCCCCAGCATTTT. As protein: CASSVGSGGFQPQHF. The chain joins TRBV9 to TRBJ1-5; the match to TRBD1 covers 8 bases. The CDR3 runs to 15 residues. Germline V gene data show CDR1 as SGDLS and CDR2 as YYNGEE. Losses at the gene ends were 0 bases for V and 7 bases for J; bases not matched to a gene: 6. The whole variable domain, remainder taken from reference TRBV9 and TRBJ1-5, is DSGVTQTPKHLITATGQRVTLRCSPRSGDLSVYWYQQSLDQGLQFLIQYYNGEERAKGNILERFSAQQFPDLHSELNLSSLELGDSALYFCASSVGSGGFQPQHFGDGTRLSIL.

This rearrangement joins TRBV5-4 to TRBJ1-6, with 9 positions matching TRBD1. The CDR3 extends over 15 amino acids. Trimming removed 0 bases from V and 11 bases from J; junction bases left unmatched: 6. Per germline, CDR1 SGHNT and CDR2 YYREEE (reference sequence). CDR3 in DNA: TGTGCCAGCAGCTTGGAGGGGACAGGGAAGGCACCCCTCCACTTT. This sequence encodes CASSLEGTGKAPLHF.

This chain uses TRBV2 with TRBJ2-1; tentatively, D is TRBD2 (6 bases). CDR1 SNHLY and CDR2 FYNNEI come from the germline V gene. The CDR3 contains 17 residues. V was clipped by 4 bases and J by 0 bases, with 16 bases between them. In nucleotides, the CDR3 is TGTGCCAGCAGTGCCGGGACTCCGTCTACCTCCTACAATGAGCAGTTCTTC. Encoded protein: CASSAGTPSTSYNEQFF.

This clone was seen only once. V is TRBV7-2 and J is TRBJ1-1, with 9 bases identical to TRBD1. V shed 4 bases and J 5 bases; nucleotides not matched to a gene: 5. The CDR3 contains 14 residues. The germline V gene has CDR1 SGHTA and CDR2 FQGNSA. CDR3 protein: CASSSPGQGTEAFF. For the CDR3, the DNA is TGTGCCAGCAGCTCGCCGGGACAGGGTACTGAAGCTTTCTTT.

The chain joins TRBV2 to TRBJ2-5, with 9 positions matching TRBD2. This CDR3 region has 14 residues. The V gene's germline CDR1 is SNHLY and CDR2 FYNNEI. The V segment lost 5 bases and the J segment 4 bases; nucleotides outside the gene matches: 5. CDR3 residues: CASSQGLAPETQYF. In DNA, the CDR3 is TGTGCCAGCAGTCAAGGACTAGCGCCAGAGACCCAGTACTTC.

The chain links TRBV28 to TRBJ1-5; the match to TRBD1 covers 9 bases. The CDR3 is made up of 15 amino acids. Per germline, CDR1 MDHEN and CDR2 SYDVKM. The J segment lost 10 bases and the V segment lost 5 bases, leaving 12 bases of the junction unmatched. Written as DNA, the CDR3 is TGTGCCAGCAGTACTACAGGGGGCGGGAAAGTACCCCAGCATTTT. Its protein is CASSTTGGGKVPQHF. Based on the CDR3 plus reference TRBV28 and TRBJ1-5, the full variable domain is DVKVTQSSRYLVKRTGEKVFLECVQDMDHENMFWYRQDPGLGLRLIYFSYDVKMKEKGDIPEGYSVSREKKERFSLILESASTNQTSMYLCASSTTGGGKVPQHFGDGTRLSIL.

The genes are TRBV19 and TRBJ2-7, with 7 bases that match TRBD1. The CDR3 sequence is 13 residues long. V shed 3 bases and J 2 bases; nucleotides not matched to a gene: 1. Germline V gives CDR1 LNHDA, CDR2 SQIVND (reference sequence). The CDR3 DNA follows: TGTGCCAGTAGTATGGGACAGACCTACGAGCAGTACTTC. The encoded protein is CASSMGQTYEQYF.

This sequence joins TRBV15 and TRBJ2-6; D remains ambiguous. The CDR3 contains 20 residues. Trimming took 0 bases from V and 1 from J, leaving 19 bases between them. CDR1 is LNHNV and CDR2 is YYDKDF in the germline V gene (reference sequence). The CDR3 DNA is TGTGCCACCAGCAGAGATGAGTTGGGCCAGCAGACATCTGGGGCCAACGTCCTGACTTTC. Protein: CATSRDELGQQTSGANVLTF.

Note on this clone: The same CDR3 arises from other DNA sequences in this sample as well. V is TRBV27 and J is TRBJ1-2; D ambiguous. This CDR3 contains 13 residues. From germline, CDR1 is MNHEY and CDR2 SMNVEV (reference sequence). The V and J ends lost 2 bases and 2 bases respectively, with 6 bases between them. DNA for the CDR3: TGTGCCAGCAGTTTAAGGGAGAACTATGGCTACACCTTC. Encoded protein: CASSLRENYGYTF.

The chain recombines TRBV28 with TRBJ1-2; TRBD1 agrees at 10 bases. CDR3 length: 14 amino acids. Germline lookup yields CDR1 MDHEN and CDR2 SYDVKM. The V segment lost 5 bases and the J segment 4 bases; nucleotides outside the gene matches: 4. The DNA for the CDR3 is TGTGCCAGCAGTACGACAGGGGGCGCCTATGGCTACACCTTC. Translated, it gives CASSTTGGAYGYTF.

The chain uses TRBV11-2 and TRBJ2-1, with 8 bases matching TRBD2. Germline V CDR1 and CDR2: SGHAT, FQNNGV. Trimming cost V 7 bases and J 4 bases; bases outside gene matches: 12. This CDR3 region has 16 residues. Here the CDR3 reads CASTKTPSGGYNEQFF. The CDR3 nucleotides read TGTGCCAGCACCAAAACCCCCAGCGGGGGTTACAATGAGCAGTTCTTC.